Each of the 25 T cell receptor beta chains below was sequenced from the same sample in a study of blood T cell repertoires in COVID-19. Sequenced by immunoSEQ multiplex PCR; TCRdb stores in-frame clones only, minus some. The sample holds about 29,000 clones, roughly nine tenths seen once. Sequenced material: peripheral blood. The receptors were gathered from a man at least 80 years old with acute or convalescent COVID-19.

This chain joins TRBV5-1 and TRBJ2-3; 10 positions agree with TRBD1. Trimming took 0 bases from V and 1 from J; bases not matched to a gene: 2. The CDR3 length is 16 residues. Germline CDR1 reads SGHRS; CDR2 reads YFSETQ. The CDR3, as DNA: TGCGCCAGCAGCTTGGTTGGACAGGGGGGCACAGATACGCAGTATTTT. Amino acid sequence: CASSLVGQGGTDTQYF. Complete variable domain (other parts from reference TRBV5-1 and TRBJ2-3): KAGVTQTPRYLIKTRGQQVTLSCSPISGHRSVSWYQQTPGQGLQFLFEYFSETQRNKGNFPGRFSGRQFSNSRSEMNVSTLELGDSALYLCASSLVGQGGTDTQYFGPGTRLTVL.

A single count supports this clone. The rearrangement uses TRBV5-1 and TRBJ1-1; D perhaps matches TRBD1 (6 bases). Germline V gives CDR1 SGHRS, CDR2 YFSETQ. The V gene lost 4 bases and the J gene lost 1 base, with 11 bases spanning the gap. The CDR3 has 14 amino acids. CDR3 loop: CASSQTGGNTEAFF. CDR3 DNA: TGCGCCAGCAGCCAGACAGGAGGGAACACTGAAGCTTTCTTT.

The chain carries TRBV5-8 and TRBJ2-7, with a possible D match to TRBD2 (7 bases). This CDR3 has 16 residues. V lost 4 bases to trimming and J lost 0 bases, with 17 bases between them. Germline V gene lookup returns CDR1 SGHTS and CDR2 YDEGEE. The CDR3 loop is CASSPLGGPDSYEQYF. CDR3 in DNA: TGTGCCAGCAGCCCCCTGGGGGGGCCGGACTCCTACGAGCAGTACTTC.

This chain uses TRBV5-6 with TRBJ2-3; 9 bases are shared with TRBD2. Trimming took 6 bases from V and 6 from J; bases not matched to a gene: 11. CDR3 length: 15 residues. Germline CDR1 reads SGHDT; CDR2 reads YYEEEE. CDR3: CASNRRLAGWDTQYF. The CDR3 bases are TGTGCCAGCAACCGAAGGCTAGCGGGGTGGGATACGCAGTATTTT.

J is TRBJ1-1 and V is TRBV5-7; D ambiguous. TRBV5-7 is an ORF for which the function is uncertain. The CDR3 runs to 16 residues. The V end lost 2 bases, the J end lost 0 bases, and 14 bases lay between the germline ends. CDR3 in amino acids: CASSFLQAPLNTEAFF. DNA for the CDR3: TGTGCCAGCAGCTTTCTTCAGGCGCCGTTGAACACTGAAGCTTTCTTT.

The count of this clone is one. The chain recombines TRBV5-4 with TRBJ1-5; 7 nucleotides line up with TRBD1. The CDR3 contains 13 residues. The trim removed 3 bases at V and 4 bases at J, leaving 1 base unmatched. Germline CDR1 is SGHNT and CDR2 is YYREEE (reference sequence). The CDR3 nucleotides are TGTGCCAGCAGCTGGGACAGAAATCAGCCCCAGCATTTT. Protein: CASSWDRNQPQHF.

The J gene is TRBJ2-5, the V gene TRBV5-5; TRBD2 is a possible D gene (6 bases). This CDR3 has 13 amino acids. Trimming took off 5 bases at V and 2 bases at J, with 10 bases between the two ends. Germline V CDR1 and CDR2: SGHKS, YYEKEE (reference sequence). In DNA, the CDR3 is TGTGCCAGCAGAACCGGGGGACAAGAGACCCAGTACTTC. Its translation: CASRTGGQETQYF. The full variable domain, completed using reference TRBV5-5 and TRBJ2-5, is DAGVTQSPTHLIKTRGQQVTLRCSPISGHKSVSWYQQVLGQGPQFIFQYYEKEERGRGNFPDRFSARQFPNYSSELNVNALLLGDSALYLCASRTGGQETQYFGPGTRLLVL.

This chain uses TRBV2 with TRBJ1-2; TRBD1 matches 7 bases. Germline values: CDR1 SNHLY, CDR2 FYNNEI. V shed 7 bases and J 3 bases; nucleotides not matched to a gene: 2. The CDR3 runs to 12 residues. The CDR3 bases are TGTGCCAGCATGCAGGGGGACTATGGCTACACCTTC. Its protein product is CASMQGDYGYTF.

The V call is TRBV23-1, the J call TRBJ2-3; 11 nucleotides match TRBD2. TRBV23-1 is an open reading frame, and its role is uncertain. J gave up 2 bases and V 4 bases, and 5 bases lay outside the gene matches. The CDR3 has 16 residues. CDR3 sequence reads: CASSPGLAGLTDTQYF. CDR3 bases: TGCGCCAGCAGTCCCGGACTAGCGGGTCTCACAGATACGCAGTATTTT.

The chain carries TRBV7-9 and TRBJ1-5; no definite D call. With 2 bases removed from V and 6 bases from J, the gap between germline ends came to 8 bases. The CDR3 spans 13 residues. Germline CDR1 and CDR2: SEHNR and FQNEAQ (reference sequence). The CDR3 DNA reads as TGTGCCAGCAGCTTACACAGTTCTCAGCCCCAGCATTTT. It translates to CASSLHSSQPQHF.

The chain couples TRBV18 to TRBJ1-1; possible D gene TRBD1, 5 bases. The V gene's germline CDR1 is KGHSH and CDR2 LQKENI. Trimming removed 0 bases from V and 1 base from J, with 9 bases in between. CDR3 length: 15 residues. CDR3 nucleotide sequence: TGTGCCAGCTCACCACCGGGAACAGGGAACACTGAAGCTTTCTTT. Amino acid sequence: CASSPPGTGNTEAFF.

The CDR3 nucleotides read TGCGCCAGCAGCTTGAATGGGGGCCAGCAGGGAAACACCATATATTTT. This translates into CASSLNGGQQGNTIYF. The rearrangement uses TRBV5-1 and TRBJ1-3; D perhaps matches TRBD1 (6 bases). The germline gives CDR1 SGHRS, CDR2 YFSETQ. This CDR3 has 16 residues. Trimming left V 1 base short and J 4 bases short, with 15 bases between.

The V and J genes are TRBV2 and TRBJ2-3; TRBD2 aligns across 7 bases. Germline values: CDR1 SNHLY, CDR2 FYNNEI. The CDR3 length is 14 residues. V lost 6 bases and J lost 0; bases outside the gene matches: 3. CDR3 sequence reads: CASRGGLSTDTQYF. CDR3 bases: TGTGCCAGCAGGGGGGGGTTAAGCACAGATACGCAGTATTTT.

The chain links TRBV10-3 to TRBJ2-2, with TRBD2 matching 8 bases. CDR3 size: 14 residues. Germline CDR1 ENHRY, CDR2 SYGVKD. Germline trimming cut 4 bases from V and 3 bases from J; bases unmatched to any gene: 1. The CDR3 coding sequence is TGTGCCATCAGTGCGGGGGGGGACACCGGGGAGCTGTTTTTT. This encodes CAISAGGDTGELFF.

This chain links TRBV4-1 with TRBJ1-1, with D perhaps matching TRBD1 (5 bases). V was pared by 0 bases and J by 11 bases, with 13 bases between. Germline CDR1 is MGHRA and CDR2 is YSYEKL. CDR3 length: 13 residues. The CDR3 DNA follows: TGCGCCAGCAGCCAAGATCCAGGGATGGTTGCTTTCTTT. Amino acids: CASSQDPGMVAFF.

J is TRBJ1-2 and V is TRBV12-3 or TRBV12-4; D not resolved. V was pared by 6 bases and J by 8 bases, with 16 bases between. This CDR3 has 13 amino acids. This CDR3 reads CASSPTASRGYTF. As DNA, the CDR3 is TGTGCCAGCAGCCCGACGGCCTCGAGGGGCTACACCTTC.

V is TRBV19 and J is TRBJ1-1; D is perhaps TRBD1 (5 bases). Germline CDR1 and CDR2: LNHDA and SQIVND (reference sequence). V was pared by 7 bases and J by 2 bases, with 14 bases between. This CDR3 has 14 residues. CDR3 sequence (DNA): TGTGCCAGTACCACCGGACAAGTAAACACTGAAGCTTTCTTT. Translated: CASTTGQVNTEAFF. The full variable domain, with the rest looked up from reference TRBV19 and TRBJ1-1, is DGGITQSPKYLFRKEGQNVTLSCEQNLNHDAMYWYRQDPGQGLRLIYYSQIVNDFQKGDIAEGYSVSREKKESFPLTVTSAQKNPTAFYLCASTTGQVNTEAFFGQGTRLTVV.

The genes are TRBV10-3 and TRBJ2-1; 7 bases align to TRBD1. Per germline, CDR1 ENHRY and CDR2 SYGVKD. After removal of 4 bases from V and 8 bases from J, the junction contained 8 bases not matched to a gene. The CDR3 is 14 residues long. CDR3 region: CAISGPNRGDEQFF. The CDR3 region has the DNA TGTGCCATCAGTGGACCCAACAGGGGCGATGAGCAGTTCTTC.

The rearrangement links TRBV6-5 to TRBJ2-7, with TRBD1 identical over 10 bases. Germline CDR1 and CDR2: MNHEY and SVGAGI. V lost 9 bases to trimming and J lost 0 bases; unmatched junction nucleotides: 2. The CDR3 is made up of 13 amino acids. The CDR3: CASRTGGSYEQYF. CDR3 in DNA: TGTGCCAGTCGGACAGGGGGCTCCTACGAGCAGTACTTC.

The chain employs TRBV28 and TRBJ1-1, with 8 bases aligning to TRBD1. The CDR3 is 16 residues long. J lost 5 bases, V lost 2 bases, and 10 bases had no gene match. The germline gives CDR1 MDHEN, CDR2 SYDVKM. CDR3 DNA: TGTGCCAGCAGTTTAGACAGGGGCCGAAGGTTGACTGAAGCTTTCTTT. It yields the protein CASSLDRGRRLTEAFF.

The V gene is TRBV9, the J gene TRBJ2-7; no clear D. CDR3 size: 15 residues. V lost 0 bases and J lost 2, with 12 bases in between. The V gene's germline CDR1 is SGDLS and CDR2 YYNGEE. CDR3 DNA: TGTGCCAGCAGCGTAGGTCCAGGTACAGCCTACGAGCAGTACTTC. It codes for CASSVGPGTAYEQYF. The variable domain in full, with the rest retrieved from reference TRBV9 and TRBJ2-7, is DSGVTQTPKHLITATGQRVTLRCSPRSGDLSVYWYQQSLDQGLQFLIQYYNGEERAKGNILERFSAQQFPDLHSELNLSSLELGDSALYFCASSVGPGTAYEQYFGPGTRLTVT.

J is TRBJ1-2 and V is TRBV10-3, with D tentatively TRBD1 (5 bases). Germline CDR1 is ENHRY and CDR2 is SYGVKD. V shed 3 bases and J shed 5 bases, with 13 bases lying between them. This CDR3 comprises 14 residues. The DNA of the CDR3 is TGTGCCATCAGTGAACCAAGACAGCCTTATGGCTACACCTTC. It specifies CAISEPRQPYGYTF.

CDR3: CAWTLRGATYEQYF. CDR3 coding DNA: TGTGCCTGGACCTTGCGGGGGGCAACGTACGAGCAGTACTTC. The chain is built from TRBV30 and TRBJ2-7; TRBD2 matches at 8 bases. The V gene's germline CDR1 is GTSNPN and CDR2 SVGIG (reference sequence). V shed 4 bases and J 4 bases; nucleotides not matched to a gene: 9. The CDR3 length is 14 residues.

Only one count was recorded for this clone. The chain carries TRBV30 and TRBJ2-7, with 7 bases identical to TRBD1. The V and J ends lost 2 bases and 7 bases, in that order; junction bases with no gene match: 8. The CDR3 runs to 13 residues. Per germline, CDR1 GTSNPN and CDR2 SVGIG (reference sequence). The CDR3, as DNA: TGTGCCTGGAGTTCGGGACAGTATCTTGAGCAGTACTTC. It yields the protein CAWSSGQYLEQYF.

The rearrangement uses TRBV3-1 (or the pseudogene TRBV3-2) and TRBJ2-3, with D possibly matching TRBD2 (6 bases). CDR3 length: 13 residues. Trimming removed 1 base at V and 4 bases at J, with 6 bases between. CDR1 and CDR2 (germline): LGHDT, YNNKEL (reference sequence). CDR3 region: CASSQGLADTQYF. The CDR3 DNA reads TGTGCCAGCAGCCAAGGACTAGCAGATACGCAGTATTTT.